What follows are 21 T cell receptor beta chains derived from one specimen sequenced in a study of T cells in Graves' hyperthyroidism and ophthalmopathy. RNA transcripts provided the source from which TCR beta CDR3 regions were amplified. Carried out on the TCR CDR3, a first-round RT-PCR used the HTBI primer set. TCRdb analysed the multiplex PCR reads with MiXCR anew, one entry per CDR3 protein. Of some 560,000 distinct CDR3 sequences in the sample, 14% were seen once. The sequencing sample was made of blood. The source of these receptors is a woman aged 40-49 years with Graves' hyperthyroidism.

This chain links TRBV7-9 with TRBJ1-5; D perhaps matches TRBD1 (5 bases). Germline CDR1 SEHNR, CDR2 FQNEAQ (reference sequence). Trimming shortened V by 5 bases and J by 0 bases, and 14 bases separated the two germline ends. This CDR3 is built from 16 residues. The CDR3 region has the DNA TGTGCCAGCAGCCCAGCGGGGGACCATAGCAATCAGCCCCAGCATTTT. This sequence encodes CASSPAGDHSNQPQHF.

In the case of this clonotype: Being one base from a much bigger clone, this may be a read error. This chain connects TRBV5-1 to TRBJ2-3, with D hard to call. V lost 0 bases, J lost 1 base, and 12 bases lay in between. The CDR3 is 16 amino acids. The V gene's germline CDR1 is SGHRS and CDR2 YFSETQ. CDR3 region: CASSLELVLGTDTQYF. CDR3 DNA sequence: TGCGCCAGCAGCTTGGAGTTGGTTTTAGGCACAGATACGCAGTATTTT.

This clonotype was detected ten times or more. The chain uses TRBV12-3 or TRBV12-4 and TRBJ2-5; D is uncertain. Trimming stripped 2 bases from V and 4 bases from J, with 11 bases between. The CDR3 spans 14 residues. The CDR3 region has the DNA TGTGCCAGCAGTTTACGTCCTCACCGAGAGACCCAGTACTTC. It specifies CASSLRPHRETQYF.

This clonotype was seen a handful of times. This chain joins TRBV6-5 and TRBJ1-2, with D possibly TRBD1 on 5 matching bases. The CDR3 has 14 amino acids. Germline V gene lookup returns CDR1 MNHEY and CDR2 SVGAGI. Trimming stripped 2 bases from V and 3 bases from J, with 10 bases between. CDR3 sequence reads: CASSYRQGHYGYTF. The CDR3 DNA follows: TGTGCCAGCAGTTACCGCCAGGGACACTATGGCTACACCTTC.

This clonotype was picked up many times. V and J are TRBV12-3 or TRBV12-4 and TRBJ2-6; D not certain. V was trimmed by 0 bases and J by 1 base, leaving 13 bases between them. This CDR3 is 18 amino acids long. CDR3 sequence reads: CASSLALLGGSGANVLTF. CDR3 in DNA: TGTGCCAGCAGTTTAGCGCTCCTGGGCGGTTCTGGGGCCAACGTCCTGACTTTC.

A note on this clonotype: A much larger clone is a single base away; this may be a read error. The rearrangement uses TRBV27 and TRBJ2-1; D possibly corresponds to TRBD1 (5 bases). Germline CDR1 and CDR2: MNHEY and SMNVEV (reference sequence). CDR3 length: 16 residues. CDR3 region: CTSSAPRTTRAYEQFF. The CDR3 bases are TGTACCAGCAGTGCCCCTCGGACAACCAGAGCGTATGAGCAGTTCTTC.

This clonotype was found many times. DNA of the CDR3: TGTGCCAGCAGTCCTTATCCGGGTAGGGAGTGGAATTATAGCAATCAGCCCCAGCATTTT. It yields the protein CASSPYPGREWNYSNQPQHF. The rearrangement uses TRBV28 and TRBJ1-5; D gene uncertain. The CDR3 totals 20 residues. V lost 5 bases, J lost 0 bases, and 26 bases lay in between. Germline CDR1 MDHEN, CDR2 SYDVKM.

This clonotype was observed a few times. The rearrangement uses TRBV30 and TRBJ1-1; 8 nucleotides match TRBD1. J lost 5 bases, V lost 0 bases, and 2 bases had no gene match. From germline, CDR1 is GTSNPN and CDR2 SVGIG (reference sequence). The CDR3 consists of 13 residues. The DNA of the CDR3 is TGTGCCTGGAGTGTAACAGGGGGAACTGAAGCTTTCTTT. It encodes CAWSVTGGTEAFF.

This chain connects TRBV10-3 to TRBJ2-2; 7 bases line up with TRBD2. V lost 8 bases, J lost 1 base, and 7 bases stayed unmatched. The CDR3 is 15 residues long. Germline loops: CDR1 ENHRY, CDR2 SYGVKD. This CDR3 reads CAIPKRDQNTGELFF. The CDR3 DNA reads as TGTGCCATCCCGAAGCGGGACCAGAACACCGGGGAGCTGTTTTTT.

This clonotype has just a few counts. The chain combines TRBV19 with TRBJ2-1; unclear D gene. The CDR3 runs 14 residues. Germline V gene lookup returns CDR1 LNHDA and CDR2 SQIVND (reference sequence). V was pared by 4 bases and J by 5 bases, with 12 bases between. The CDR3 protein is CASSTGLLDNEQFF. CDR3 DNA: TGTGCCAGTAGTACCGGGTTGTTGGACAATGAGCAGTTCTTC.

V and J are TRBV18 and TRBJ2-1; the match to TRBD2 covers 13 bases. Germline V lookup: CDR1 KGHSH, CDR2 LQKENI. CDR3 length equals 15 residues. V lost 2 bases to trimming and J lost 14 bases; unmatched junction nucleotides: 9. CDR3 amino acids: CASSPVAGTSGKEFF. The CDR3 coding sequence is TGTGCCAGCTCACCAGTCGCCGGGACTAGCGGGAAGGAGTTCTTC.

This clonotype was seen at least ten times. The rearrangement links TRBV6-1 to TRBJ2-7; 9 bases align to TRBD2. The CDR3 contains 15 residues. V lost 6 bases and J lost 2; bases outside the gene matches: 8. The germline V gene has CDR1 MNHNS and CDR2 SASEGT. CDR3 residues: CASRDSSGATYEQYF. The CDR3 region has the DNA TGTGCCAGCAGAGACTCTAGCGGGGCAACCTACGAGCAGTACTTC.

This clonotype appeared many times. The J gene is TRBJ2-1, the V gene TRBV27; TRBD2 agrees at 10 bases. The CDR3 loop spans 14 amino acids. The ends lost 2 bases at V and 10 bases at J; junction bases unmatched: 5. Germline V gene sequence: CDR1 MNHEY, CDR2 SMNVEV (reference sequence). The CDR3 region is CASSLGLAGVEQFF. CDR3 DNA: TGTGCCAGCAGTTTAGGTCTAGCGGGAGTCGAGCAGTTCTTC.

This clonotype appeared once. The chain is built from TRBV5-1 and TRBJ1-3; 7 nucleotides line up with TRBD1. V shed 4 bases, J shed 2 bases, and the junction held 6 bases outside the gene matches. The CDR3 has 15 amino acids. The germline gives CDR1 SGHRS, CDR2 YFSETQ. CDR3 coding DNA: TGCGCCAGCAGCGCTACAGGGGCGGCTGGAAACACCATATATTTT. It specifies CASSATGAAGNTIYF.

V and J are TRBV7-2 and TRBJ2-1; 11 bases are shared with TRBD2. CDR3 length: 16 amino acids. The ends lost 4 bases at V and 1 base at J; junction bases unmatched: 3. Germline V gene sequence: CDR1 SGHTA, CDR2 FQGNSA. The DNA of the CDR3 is TGTGCCAGCAGCTCGGCTAGCGGGAGGTCCTACAATGAGCAGTTCTTC. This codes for CASSSASGRSYNEQFF.

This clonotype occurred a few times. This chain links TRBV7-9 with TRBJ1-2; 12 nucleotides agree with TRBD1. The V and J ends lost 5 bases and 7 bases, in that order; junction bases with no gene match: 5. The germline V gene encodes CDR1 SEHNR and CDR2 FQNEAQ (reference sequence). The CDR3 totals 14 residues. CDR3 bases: TGTGCCAGCAGCGGGACAGGGGGCCTTGGTGGCTACACCTTC. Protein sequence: CASSGTGGLGGYTF. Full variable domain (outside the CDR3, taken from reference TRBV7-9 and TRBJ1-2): DTGVSQNPRHKITKRGQNVTFRCDPISEHNRLYWYRQTLGQGPEFLTYFQNEAQLEKSRLLSDRFSAERPKGSFSTLEIQRTEQGDSAMYLCASSGTGGLGGYTFGSGTRLTVV.

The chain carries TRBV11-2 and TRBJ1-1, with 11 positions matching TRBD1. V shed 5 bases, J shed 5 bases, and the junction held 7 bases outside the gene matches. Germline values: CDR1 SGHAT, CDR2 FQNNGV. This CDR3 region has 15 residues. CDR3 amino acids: CASSRGQGARTEAFF. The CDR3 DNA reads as TGTGCCAGCAGCAGAGGACAGGGGGCGCGTACTGAAGCTTTCTTT.

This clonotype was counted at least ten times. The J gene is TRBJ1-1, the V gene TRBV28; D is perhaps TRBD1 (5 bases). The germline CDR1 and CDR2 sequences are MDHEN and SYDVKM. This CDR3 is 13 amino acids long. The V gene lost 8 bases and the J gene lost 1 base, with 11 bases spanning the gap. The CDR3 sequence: CASWLGGNTEAFF. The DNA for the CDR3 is TGTGCCAGCTGGCTGGGGGGGAACACTGAAGCTTTCTTT.

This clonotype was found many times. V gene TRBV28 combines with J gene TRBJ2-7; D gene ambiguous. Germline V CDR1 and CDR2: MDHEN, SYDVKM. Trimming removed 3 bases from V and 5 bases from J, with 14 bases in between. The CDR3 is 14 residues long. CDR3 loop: CASSFTAGRDEQYF. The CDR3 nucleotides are TGTGCCAGCAGTTTTACAGCCGGTAGGGACGAGCAGTACTTC.

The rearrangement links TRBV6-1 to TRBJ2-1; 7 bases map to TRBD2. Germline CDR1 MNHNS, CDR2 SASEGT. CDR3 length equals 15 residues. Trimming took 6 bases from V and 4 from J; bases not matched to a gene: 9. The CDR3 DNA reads TGTGCCAGCAGGACGCCGACTAGCAGATACAATGAGCAGTTCTTC. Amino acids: CASRTPTSRYNEQFF.

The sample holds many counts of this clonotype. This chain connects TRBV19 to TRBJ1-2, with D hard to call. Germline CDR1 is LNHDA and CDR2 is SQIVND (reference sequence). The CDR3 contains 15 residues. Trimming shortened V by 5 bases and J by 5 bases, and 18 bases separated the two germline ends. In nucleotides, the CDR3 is TGTGCCAGTAGTCCTGGCCGAATGGGAAGATATGGCTACACCTTC. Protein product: CASSPGRMGRYGYTF.